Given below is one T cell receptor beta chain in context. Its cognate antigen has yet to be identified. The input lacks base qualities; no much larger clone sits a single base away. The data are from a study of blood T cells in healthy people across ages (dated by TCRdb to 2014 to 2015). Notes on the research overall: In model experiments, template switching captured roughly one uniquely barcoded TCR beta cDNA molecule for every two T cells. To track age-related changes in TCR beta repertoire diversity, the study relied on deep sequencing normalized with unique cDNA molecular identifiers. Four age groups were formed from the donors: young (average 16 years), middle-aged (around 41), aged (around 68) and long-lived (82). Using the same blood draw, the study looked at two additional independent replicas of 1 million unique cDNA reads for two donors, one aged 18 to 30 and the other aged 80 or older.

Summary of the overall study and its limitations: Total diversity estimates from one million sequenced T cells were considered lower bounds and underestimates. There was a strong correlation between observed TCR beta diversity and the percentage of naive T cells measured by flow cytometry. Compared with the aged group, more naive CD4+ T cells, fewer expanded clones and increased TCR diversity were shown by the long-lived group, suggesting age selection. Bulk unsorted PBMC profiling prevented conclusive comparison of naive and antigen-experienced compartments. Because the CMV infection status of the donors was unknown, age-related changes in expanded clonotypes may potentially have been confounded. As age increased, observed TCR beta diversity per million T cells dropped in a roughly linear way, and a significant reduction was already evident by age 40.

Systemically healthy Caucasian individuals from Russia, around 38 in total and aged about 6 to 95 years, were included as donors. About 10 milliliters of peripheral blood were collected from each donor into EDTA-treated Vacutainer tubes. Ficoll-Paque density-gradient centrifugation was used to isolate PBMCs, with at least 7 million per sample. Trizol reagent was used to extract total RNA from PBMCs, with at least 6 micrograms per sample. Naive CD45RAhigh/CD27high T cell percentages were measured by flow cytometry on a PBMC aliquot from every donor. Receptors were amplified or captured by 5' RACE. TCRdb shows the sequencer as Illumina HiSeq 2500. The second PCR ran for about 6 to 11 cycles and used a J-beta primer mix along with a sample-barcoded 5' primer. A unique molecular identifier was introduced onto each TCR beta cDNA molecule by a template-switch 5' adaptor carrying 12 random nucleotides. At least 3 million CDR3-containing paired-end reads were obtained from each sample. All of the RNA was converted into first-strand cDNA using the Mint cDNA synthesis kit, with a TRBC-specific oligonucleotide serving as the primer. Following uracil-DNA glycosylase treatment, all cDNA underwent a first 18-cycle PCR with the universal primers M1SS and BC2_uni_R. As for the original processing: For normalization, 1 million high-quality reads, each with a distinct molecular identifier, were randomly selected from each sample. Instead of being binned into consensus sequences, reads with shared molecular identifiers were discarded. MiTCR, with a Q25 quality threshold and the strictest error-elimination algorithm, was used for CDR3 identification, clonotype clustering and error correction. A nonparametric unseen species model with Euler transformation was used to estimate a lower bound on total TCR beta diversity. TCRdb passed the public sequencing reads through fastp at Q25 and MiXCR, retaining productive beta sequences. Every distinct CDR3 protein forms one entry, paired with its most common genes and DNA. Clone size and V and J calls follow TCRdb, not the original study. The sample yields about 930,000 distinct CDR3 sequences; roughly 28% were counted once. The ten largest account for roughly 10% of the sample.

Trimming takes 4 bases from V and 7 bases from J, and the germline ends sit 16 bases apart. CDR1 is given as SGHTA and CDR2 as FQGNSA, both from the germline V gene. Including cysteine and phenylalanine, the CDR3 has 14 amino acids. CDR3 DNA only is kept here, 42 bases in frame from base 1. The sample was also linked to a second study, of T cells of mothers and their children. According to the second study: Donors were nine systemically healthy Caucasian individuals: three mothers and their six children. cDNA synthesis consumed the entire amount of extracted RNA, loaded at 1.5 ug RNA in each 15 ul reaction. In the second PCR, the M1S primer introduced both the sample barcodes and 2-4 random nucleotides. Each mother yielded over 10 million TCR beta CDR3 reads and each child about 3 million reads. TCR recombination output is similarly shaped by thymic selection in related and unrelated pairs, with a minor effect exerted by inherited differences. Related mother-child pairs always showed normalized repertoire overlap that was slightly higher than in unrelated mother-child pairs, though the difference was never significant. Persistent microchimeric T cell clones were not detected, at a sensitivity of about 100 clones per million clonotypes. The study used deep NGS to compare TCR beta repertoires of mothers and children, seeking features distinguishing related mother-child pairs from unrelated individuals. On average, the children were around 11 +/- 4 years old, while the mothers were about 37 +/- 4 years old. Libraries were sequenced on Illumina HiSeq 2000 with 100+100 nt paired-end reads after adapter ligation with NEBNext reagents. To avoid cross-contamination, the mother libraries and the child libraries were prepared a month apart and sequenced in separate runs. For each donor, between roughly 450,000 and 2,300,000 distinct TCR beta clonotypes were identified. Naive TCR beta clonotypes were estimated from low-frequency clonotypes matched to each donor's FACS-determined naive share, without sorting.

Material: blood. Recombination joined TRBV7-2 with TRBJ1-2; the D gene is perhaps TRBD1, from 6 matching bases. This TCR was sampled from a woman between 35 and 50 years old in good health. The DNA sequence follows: TGTGCCAGCAGCTCACAGGGAGGGGGTGGTGGCTACACCTTC. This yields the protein CASSSQGGGGGYTF.